This T cell receptor beta chain derives from a study of T cell changes during pregnancy in multiple sclerosis. The CDR3 covers 12 residues. Trimming cost V 4 bases and J 12 bases, with 15 bases left between them. Germline CDR1 MGHRA, CDR2 YSYEKL. A single count supports this clone. Sequencing was performed with immunoSEQ multiplex PCR; in TCRdb, only in-frame clones are kept and a portion is missing. The repertoire holds about 29,000 clones, with around nine tenths as singletons. The chain joins TRBV4-1 to TRBJ1-1, with D possibly matching TRBD1 (6 bases). The source was CD8+ T cells from peripheral blood mononuclear cells, collected before pregnancy. The TCR sequence derives from a female donor with multiple sclerosis, enrolled in a pregnancy study. The CDR3 loop reads CASSPGTIGTFF. CDR3 DNA sequence: TGCGCCAGCAGCCCCGGGACAATTGGAACTTTCTTT.